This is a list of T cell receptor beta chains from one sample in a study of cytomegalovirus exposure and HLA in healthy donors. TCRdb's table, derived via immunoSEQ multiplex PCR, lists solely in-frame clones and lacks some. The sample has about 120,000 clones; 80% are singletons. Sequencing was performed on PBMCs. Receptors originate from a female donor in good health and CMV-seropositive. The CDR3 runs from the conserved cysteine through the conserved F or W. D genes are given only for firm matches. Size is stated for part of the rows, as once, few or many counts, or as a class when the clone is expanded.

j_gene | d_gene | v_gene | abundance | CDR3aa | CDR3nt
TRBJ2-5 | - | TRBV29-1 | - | CSVEGQGQETQYF | TGCAGCGTTGAGGGTCAGGGCCAAGAGACCCAGTACTTC
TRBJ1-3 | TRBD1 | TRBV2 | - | CASRRDRASSGNTIYF | TGTGCCAGCCGCCGGGACAGGGCCTCCTCTGGAAACACCATATATTTT
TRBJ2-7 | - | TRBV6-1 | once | CASSEKARSSYEQYF | TGTGCCAGCAGTGAAAAGGCCCGGAGCTCCTACGAGCAGTACTTC
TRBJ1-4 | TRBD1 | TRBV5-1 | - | CASSVTGGDEKLLF | TGCGCCAGCAGCGTGACAGGGGGGGATGAAAAACTGCTTTTT
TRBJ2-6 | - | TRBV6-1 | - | CASSVKSGANVLTF | TGTGCCAGCAGTGTCAAATCTGGGGCCAACGTCCTGACTTTC
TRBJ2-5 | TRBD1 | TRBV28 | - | CASRIDRDQETQYF | TGTGCCAGCAGAATCGACAGGGACCAAGAGACCCAGTACTTC
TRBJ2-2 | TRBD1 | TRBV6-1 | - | CASRLDRGAGELFF | TGTGCCAGCAGATTGGACAGGGGGGCCGGGGAGCTGTTTTTT
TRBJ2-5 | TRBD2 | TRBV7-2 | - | CASSFSGGRETQYF | TGTGCCAGCAGCTTTAGCGGGGGGCGGGAGACCCAGTACTTC
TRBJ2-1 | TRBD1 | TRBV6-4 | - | CASSDLGQGIHEQFF | TGTGCCAGCAGTGACTTGGGACAGGGGATACATGAGCAGTTCTTC
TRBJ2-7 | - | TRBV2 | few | CASSAGVGEQYF | TGTGCCAGCAGTGCAGGGGTGGGCGAGCAGTACTTC